Each of the 32 T cell receptor beta chains below was sequenced from the same sample in a study of shared clonotypes between healthy human individuals. Here immunoSEQ multiplex PCR was the method, and the copy in TCRdb shows in-frame clones only, minus some. This sample has about 2.3 million clones, with 80% to 95% found just once. Sequenced material: naive CD4+ T cells from PBMCs. Subset of the sample: CD45RA+ positively selected. These TCRs come from a man between 18 and 35 years old in good health. Some clones in this sample may be carry-over from other donors' samples.

The rearrangement uses TRBV5-1 and TRBJ2-5, with 12 nucleotides matching TRBD2. J lost 2 bases, V lost 4 bases, and 12 bases had no gene match. Germline V gene sequence: CDR1 SGHRS, CDR2 YFSETQ. The CDR3 extends over 18 amino acids. The CDR3: CASSPRTSGTNSQETQYF. In DNA, the CDR3 is TGCGCCAGCAGCCCCAGGACTAGCGGGACTAACTCACAAGAGACCCAGTACTTC.

This clone was observed a single time. This sequence joins TRBV5-1 and TRBJ2-1; 9 positions match TRBD2. This CDR3 is built from 16 residues. Germline V gene lookup returns CDR1 SGHRS and CDR2 YFSETQ. J was trimmed by 4 bases and V by 0 bases; bases with no gene match: 5. CDR3 sequence reads: CASSLALAGTYNEQFF. The CDR3 DNA is TGCGCCAGCAGCTTGGCCCTAGCGGGGACATACAATGAGCAGTTCTTC.

This chain links TRBV7-3 with TRBJ2-3; 7 bases map to TRBD2. V gave up 2 bases and J gave up 4 bases; unmatched junction bases: 3. The CDR3 is 14 amino acids. Germline V gives CDR1 SGHTA, CDR2 FQGTGA. The CDR3 protein is CASSLGGSPDTQYF. CDR3 DNA: TGTGCCAGCAGCTTAGGCGGGAGCCCAGATACGCAGTATTTT.

J is TRBJ1-1 and V is TRBV9; weak D call: TRBD1 (5 bases). Looked up from germline, CDR1 is SGDLS and CDR2 is YYNGEE. Trimming left V 0 bases short and J 5 bases short, with 8 bases between. This CDR3 contains 13 residues. CDR3 protein: CASSVESGTEAFF. The CDR3 DNA reads as TGTGCCAGCAGCGTAGAATCAGGGACTGAAGCTTTCTTT.

CDR3 DNA: TGTGCCAGCAGCTTGTGGGACAGGGCCAACACTGAAGCTTTCTTT. It encodes CASSLWDRANTEAFF. This chain uses TRBV5-8 with TRBJ1-1, with 9 bases identical to TRBD1. The CDR3 totals 15 residues. Germline V CDR1 and CDR2: SGHTS, YDEGEE. Unmatched junction bases numbered 3, after V lost 1 base and J lost 2 bases.

CDR3 coding DNA: TGTGCCAGCAGTCCCCTAGGTCCACAGGACACGAACACTGAAGCTTTCTTT. Protein sequence: CASSPLGPQDTNTEAFF. The gene calls are TRBV28 and TRBJ1-1, with D maybe TRBD1 (5 bases). CDR3 size: 17 residues. Germline V lookup: CDR1 MDHEN, CDR2 SYDVKM. V lost 5 bases, J lost 1 base, and 20 bases lay in between.

This clone appeared once. This chain joins TRBV13 and TRBJ2-1; 11 bases align to TRBD2. This CDR3 has 17 residues. Germline CDR1 and CDR2: PRHDT and FYEKMQ (reference sequence). Trimming at V came to 5 bases and at J to 7 bases, leaving 13 bases not matched to a gene. CDR3 in amino acids: CASSNTRTSGSVNEQFF. CDR3 nucleotide sequence: TGTGCCAGCAGCAACACCCGGACTAGCGGGTCAGTTAATGAGCAGTTCTTC.

The CDR3 loop reads CASSVRSNDEQYF. Here the CDR3 DNA reads TGTGCCAGCAGCGTACGGAGCAACGACGAGCAGTACTTC. This sequence joins TRBV9 and TRBJ2-7; D is ambiguous. The germline V gene has CDR1 SGDLS and CDR2 YYNGEE. V lost 1 base to trimming and J lost 5 bases, with 10 bases between them. This CDR3 region has 13 residues.

This rearrangement joins TRBV28 to TRBJ2-7, with 13 bases fitting TRBD2. The CDR3 length is 16 residues. The trim removed 2 bases at V and 3 bases at J, leaving 4 bases unmatched. Looked up from germline, CDR1 is MDHEN and CDR2 is SYDVKM. CDR3 coding DNA: TGTGCCAGCAGTTTAGGGGGGACTAGCGGGAACTACGAGCAGTACTTC. Translation: CASSLGGTSGNYEQYF.

The CDR3 DNA reads TGCAGCGTTGCTACCCTCGCGAGGGAGACCCAGTACTTC. Translation: CSVATLARETQYF. The gene calls are TRBV29-1 and TRBJ2-5; the D is unclear. The V end lost 4 bases, the J end lost 5 bases, and 14 bases lay between the germline ends. Germline V gene lookup returns CDR1 SQVTM and CDR2 ANQGSEA. This CDR3 region has 13 residues. Looking up the rest from reference TRBV29-1 and TRBJ2-5 gives the full variable domain: SAVISQKPSRDICQRGTSLTIQCQVDSQVTMMFWYRQQPGQSLTLIATANQGSEATYESGFVIDKFPISRPNLTFSTLTVSNMSPEDSSIYLCSVATLARETQYFGPGTRLLVL.

This chain links TRBV11-1 with TRBJ1-2; a possible D gene is TRBD1 (6 bases). CDR1 and CDR2 (germline): SGHAT, FQDESV (reference sequence). The CDR3 is 13 residues long. Trimming took 5 bases from V and 1 from J, leaving 8 bases between them. CDR3: CASSQGFNYGYTF. The CDR3 coding sequence is TGTGCCAGCAGCCAGGGGTTTAACTATGGCTACACCTTC.

The chain has TRBV5-1 and TRBJ2-7, with 8 bases matching TRBD1. The CDR3 is 16 amino acids. V lost 4 bases to trimming and J lost 3 bases; unmatched junction nucleotides: 12. Germline CDR1 and CDR2: SGHRS and YFSETQ. CDR3 nucleotides: TGCGCCAGCAGCGAAGGACCGGGACAGGAGTACTACGAGCAGTACTTC. Its protein is CASSEGPGQEYYEQYF.

The chain links TRBV9 to TRBJ1-1; D gene ambiguous. The V gene's germline CDR1 is SGDLS and CDR2 YYNGEE. The CDR3 runs 14 residues. V lost 0 bases, J lost 3 bases, and 9 bases lay in between. The CDR3 reads CASSVGYGDTEAFF. Here the CDR3 DNA reads TGTGCCAGCAGCGTAGGTTATGGAGACACTGAAGCTTTCTTT.

The chain recombines TRBV28 with TRBJ2-5; TRBD2 matches 9 bases. Trimming cost V 3 bases and J 5 bases; bases outside gene matches: 7. The CDR3 runs to 15 residues. Germline CDR1 MDHEN, CDR2 SYDVKM. The CDR3 DNA is TGTGCCAGCAGTTTGGGGCTAGCGGGAACTGAGACCCAGTACTTC. It codes for CASSLGLAGTETQYF.

The gene calls are TRBV7-2 and TRBJ2-7; D gene uncertain. Germline V gene sequence: CDR1 SGHTA, CDR2 FQGNSA. Trimming removed 2 bases from V and 7 bases from J, with 12 bases in between. The CDR3 extends over 13 amino acids. CDR3 loop: CASSLSPWAEQYF. The DNA of the CDR3 is TGTGCCAGCAGCTTAAGCCCGTGGGCAGAGCAGTACTTC.

The V call is TRBV5-8, the J call TRBJ1-4; D not resolved. Per germline, CDR1 SGHTS and CDR2 YDEGEE. The CDR3 is 14 amino acids. V lost 2 bases and J lost 4, with 9 bases in between. The CDR3, as DNA: TGTGCCAGCAGCTTAAACGGTTATAATGAAAAACTGTTTTTT. Its translation: CASSLNGYNEKLFF.

The J gene is TRBJ2-5, the V gene TRBV9; the D gene is possibly TRBD2 (7 bases). V was shortened by 4 bases and J by 1 base, with 11 bases between the two germline ends. CDR3 length equals 14 residues. Germline CDR1 and CDR2: SGDLS and YYNGEE. The CDR3 loop is CASSKGGIQETQYF. The CDR3 DNA is TGTGCCAGCAGCAAGGGGGGGATCCAAGAGACCCAGTACTTC.

The rearrangement links TRBV7-9 to TRBJ2-7; 10 positions match TRBD1. CDR3 length equals 18 residues. Trimming took 5 bases from V and 0 from J; bases not matched to a gene: 13. CDR1 and CDR2 from the germline V gene are SEHNR and FQNEAQ (reference sequence). Here the CDR3 reads CASSPTLGTGADSYEQYF. Here the CDR3 DNA reads TGTGCCAGCAGCCCGACCTTAGGGACAGGGGCCGACTCCTACGAGCAGTACTTC.

The rearrangement links TRBV30 to TRBJ1-5, with D maybe TRBD1 (6 bases). V was shortened by 3 bases and J by 4 bases, with 13 bases between the two germline ends. CDR3 length equals 14 residues. From germline, CDR1 is GTSNPN and CDR2 SVGIG (reference sequence). CDR3 in amino acids: CAWSNGGGNQPQHF. The DNA of the CDR3 is TGTGCCTGGAGCAACGGAGGGGGGAATCAGCCCCAGCATTTT.

This chain uses TRBV19 with TRBJ2-1; 11 bases map to TRBD2. The germline gives CDR1 LNHDA, CDR2 SQIVND (reference sequence). The CDR3 contains 15 residues. Unmatched junction bases numbered 3, after V lost 4 bases and J lost 4 bases. DNA of the CDR3: TGTGCCAGTAGTACGACTAGCGGGACGTACAATGAGCAGTTCTTC. Amino acid sequence: CASSTTSGTYNEQFF.

CDR3 coding DNA: TGTGCCAGCTCACCGCCCGCGATGGAGACCCAGTACTTC. Its translation: CASSPPAMETQYF. The chain couples TRBV18 to TRBJ2-5; the D is unclear. Trimming removed 3 bases at V and 5 bases at J, with 10 bases between. CDR3 length: 13 residues. Germline-derived CDR1 and CDR2 are KGHSH and LQKENI.

The chain has TRBV11-3 and TRBJ1-2; possible D gene TRBD1, 5 bases. The length of the CDR3 is 12 residues. Trimming cost V 5 bases and J 4 bases, with 8 bases left between them. From germline, CDR1 is SGHNT and CDR2 YENEEA. This chain's CDR3 is CASSVGGYGYTF. The CDR3 DNA follows: TGTGCCAGCAGCGTCGGGGGCTATGGCTACACCTTC. The entire variable domain, with the rest obtained from reference TRBV11-3 and TRBJ1-2, is as follows: EAGVVQSPRYKIIEKKQPVAFWCNPISGHNTLYWYLQNLGQGPELLIRYENEEAVDDSQLPKDRFSAERLKGVDSTLKIQPAELGDSAVYLCASSVGGYGYTFGSGTRLTVV.

The DNA for the CDR3 is TGTGCCAGCAGTGGGACTAGCGGGAGTTCGGGTTACAATGAGCAGTTCTTC. Its protein product is CASSGTSGSSGYNEQFF. The chain links TRBV6-1 to TRBJ2-1; 13 positions match TRBD2. The length of the CDR3 is 17 residues. CDR1 and CDR2 from the germline V gene are MNHNS and SASEGT. V was clipped by 4 bases and J by 4 bases; unmatched bases: 7.

This clone appeared a single time. The chain links TRBV6-5 to TRBJ1-4; no clear D gene. The CDR3 is 12 residues long. From germline, CDR1 is MNHEY and CDR2 SVGAGI. Between the trimmed V and J ends, which lost 7 bases and 10 bases, there was a span of 13 bases. CDR3 loop: CASKVRDGKLFF. The CDR3 DNA reads TGTGCCAGCAAGGTCAGAGATGGAAAACTGTTTTTT.

For this clone: The identical CDR3 is also encoded by other nucleotide sequences in the sample. This chain connects TRBV5-1 to TRBJ1-1, with TRBD1 matching over 7 bases. V lost 4 bases to trimming and J lost 0 bases; unmatched junction nucleotides: 3. The V gene's germline CDR1 is SGHRS and CDR2 YFSETQ. The CDR3 covers 14 residues. This CDR3 is CASSLDRMNTEAFF. The CDR3 DNA reads as TGCGCCAGCAGCCTGGACAGGATGAACACTGAAGCTTTCTTT.

This rearrangement joins TRBV6-1 to TRBJ2-7; 11 nucleotides align to TRBD2. Germline lookup yields CDR1 MNHNS and CDR2 SASEGT. There are 15 residues in the CDR3. With V trimmed by 4 bases and J by 3 bases, 5 bases remained unmatched. The CDR3 here is CASSGALAGVYEQYF. The CDR3 DNA is TGTGCCAGCAGTGGGGCACTAGCGGGAGTCTACGAGCAGTACTTC.

In regard to this clone: In the same sample, other DNA sequences code for this CDR3. The J gene is TRBJ2-5, the V gene TRBV4-1; tentatively, D is TRBD2 (5 bases). Germline V lookup: CDR1 MGHRA, CDR2 YSYEKL. The CDR3 is 13 residues long. Trimming pared 2 bases from V and 5 bases from J, leaving 9 bases between. As DNA, the CDR3 is TGCGCCAGCAGCCAAACTTCGGGGGAGACCCAGTACTTC. It yields the protein CASSQTSGETQYF.

CDR3 protein: CASSPRSDRSDNEQFF. The CDR3 DNA reads as TGTGCCAGCAGCCCGAGGTCCGACAGGAGCGACAATGAGCAGTTCTTC. The chain employs TRBV7-9 and TRBJ2-1; D is possibly TRBD1 (6 bases). The V end lost 5 bases, the J end lost 5 bases, and 19 bases lay between the germline ends. The CDR3 extends over 16 amino acids. Looked up from germline, CDR1 is SEHNR and CDR2 is FQNEAQ (reference sequence).

The chain is built from TRBV28 and TRBJ1-5; maybe TRBD1 (5 bases). The CDR3 extends over 18 amino acids. V was cut by 4 bases and J by 0 bases, with 19 bases left in between. Germline lookup yields CDR1 MDHEN and CDR2 SYDVKM. CDR3 sequence: CASSWGGDGSISNQPQHF. In DNA form, the CDR3 reads TGTGCCAGCAGTTGGGGGGGGGACGGATCTATTAGCAATCAGCCCCAGCATTTT.

This clone has a handful of counts. CDR3 DNA sequence: TGTGCCAGCAGTCTGACGACACCACGTAGCAATCAGCCCCAGCATTTT. Residues: CASSLTTPRSNQPQHF. The V call is TRBV27, the J call TRBJ1-5, with D hard to call. Trimming cost V 5 bases and J 0 bases, with 14 bases left between them. Germline CDR1 reads MNHEY; CDR2 reads SMNVEV (reference sequence). The CDR3 totals 16 residues.

The rearrangement joins TRBV5-4 to TRBJ1-1; D may be TRBD1 (6 bases). The germline CDR1 and CDR2 sequences are SGHNT and YYREEE (reference sequence). Trimming removed 4 bases at V and 13 bases at J, with 17 bases between. The CDR3 runs 12 residues. As DNA, the CDR3 is TGTGCCAGCAGCCGGGGGGCAGGGGAGGGTTTCTTT. Its translation is CASSRGAGEGFF.

The gene calls are TRBV7-6 and TRBJ2-7; D possibly corresponds to TRBD1 (6 bases). With 4 bases removed from V and 6 bases from J, the gap between germline ends came to 16 bases. The CDR3 is 14 amino acids. Germline V gene sequence: CDR1 SGHVS, CDR2 FNYEAQ. In DNA form, the CDR3 reads TGTGCCAGCAGCTCGATTAAGGGACAAGCCGAGCAGTACTTC. Its translation is CASSSIKGQAEQYF.